Shown below are 14 T cell receptor beta chains from a single sample sequenced in a study of T cell responses to AZD1222 COVID-19 vaccine. This table comes from immunoSEQ multiplex PCR, and its TCRdb copy is limited to in-frame clones, with some not included. The table lists over 75,000 clones, around nine tenths of them singletons. This sample comprised peripheral blood, obtained on day 0 of AZD1222 vaccination. All receptors derive from an adult in good health.

As DNA, the CDR3 is TGTGCCAGCAACCCTTGGGGCCAAGAGACCCAGTACTTC. It translates to CASNPWGQETQYF. This chain joins TRBV7-8 and TRBJ2-5; D is uncertain. V gave up 7 bases and J gave up 1 base, with 10 bases separating them. In germline, CDR1 is SGHVS, CDR2 FQNEAQ. The CDR3 contains 13 residues.

The CDR3 sequence is CASSIRMGSNQPQHF. In DNA form, the CDR3 reads TGTGCCAGTAGTATACGGATGGGTAGCAATCAGCCCCAGCATTTT. The rearrangement joins TRBV19 to TRBJ1-5; D is undetermined. The V gene's germline CDR1 is LNHDA and CDR2 SQIVND (reference sequence). The CDR3 is 15 residues long. The germline V and J ends were trimmed by 2 bases and 0 bases, with 8 bases remaining between them.

The chain's CDR3 is CASSVARQGKGNQPQHF. The CDR3 DNA follows: TGTGCCAGCAGCGTAGCTAGGCAGGGCAAGGGCAATCAGCCCCAGCATTTT. This chain joins TRBV9 and TRBJ1-5, with D possibly matching TRBD1 (5 bases). V was pared by 0 bases and J by 2 bases, with 15 bases between. Germline CDR1 reads SGDLS; CDR2 reads YYNGEE. The CDR3 contains 17 residues.

The rearrangement uses TRBV19 and TRBJ2-5, with TRBD2 identical over 7 bases. CDR1 is LNHDA, CDR2 SQIVND, per germline (reference sequence). The CDR3 loop spans 15 amino acids. The ends lost 3 bases at V and 5 bases at J; junction bases unmatched: 9. The CDR3 sequence is CASSMFAGVGETQYF. In DNA form, the CDR3 reads TGTGCCAGTAGTATGTTTGCGGGAGTCGGGGAGACCCAGTACTTC.

DNA for the CDR3: TGTGCCAGCAGTTACGGGGAGGACACCTATGAAAAACTGTTTTTT. Amino acids: CASSYGEDTYEKLFF. This chain uses TRBV6-2 or TRBV6-3 with TRBJ1-4; weak D call: TRBD1 (5 bases). The V gene's germline CDR1 is MNHEY and CDR2 SVGEGT. CDR3 length equals 15 residues. Trimming shortened V by 2 bases and J by 6 bases, and 13 bases separated the two germline ends.

This clone is a singleton in its sample. The V call is TRBV19, the J call TRBJ2-1; 9 bases are a match to TRBD2. CDR3 size: 15 residues. V lost 5 bases to trimming and J lost 0 bases; unmatched junction nucleotides: 2. Per the germline V gene, CDR1 is LNHDA and CDR2 is SQIVND (reference sequence). The CDR3 protein is CASSELAGSYNEQFF. Written as DNA, the CDR3 is TGTGCCAGTAGTGAACTAGCGGGCTCCTACAATGAGCAGTTCTTC.

The chain joins TRBV15 to TRBJ2-7; D might be TRBD2 (6 bases). The CDR3 sequence is 15 residues long. Germline CDR1 and CDR2: LNHNV and YYDKDF (reference sequence). Trimming removed 4 bases from V and 4 bases from J, with 17 bases in between. In nucleotides, the CDR3 is TGTGCCACCAGCACGGGGGACGGTGGTCGATACGAGCAGTACTTC. It specifies CATSTGDGGRYEQYF.

This chain connects TRBV6-4 to TRBJ1-3; D not certain. CDR1 and CDR2 (germline): MRHNA, SNTAGT. The germline V and J ends were trimmed by 0 bases and 0 bases, with 9 bases remaining between them. The CDR3 extends over 16 amino acids. CDR3 residues: CASSDSKQLSGNTIYF. The CDR3 DNA sequence: TGTGCCAGCAGTGACTCGAAGCAGCTCTCTGGAAACACCATATATTTT.

The V and J genes are TRBV6-4 and TRBJ1-4, with D maybe TRBD1 (5 bases). The CDR3 extends over 13 amino acids. Trimming stripped 11 bases from V and 8 bases from J, with 18 bases between. The germline CDR1 and CDR2 sequences are MRHNA and SNTAGT. The CDR3 is CAGAAGRHEKLFF. CDR3 sequence (DNA): TGTGCCGGGGCGGCGGGGAGACACGAAAAACTGTTTTTT.

CDR3 nucleotide sequence: TGTGCCAGCAGTGAAGGTACGGCCCTCCACTATGGCTACACCTTC. Its translation is CASSEGTALHYGYTF. This sequence joins TRBV2 and TRBJ1-2, with D unclear. The CDR3 runs 15 residues. Between the trimmed V and J ends, which lost 1 base and 3 bases, there was a span of 12 bases. Germline V gives CDR1 SNHLY, CDR2 FYNNEI.

The chain employs TRBV10-2 and TRBJ2-5; 9 bases align to TRBD1. Germline trimming cut 6 bases from V and 7 bases from J; bases unmatched to any gene: 12. The germline CDR1 and CDR2 sequences are WSHSY and SAAADI. The CDR3 covers 15 residues. CDR3 bases: TGCGCCAGCAGCGCCGACAGGGGGAAAGGGAGGACCCAGTACTTC. Protein product: CASSADRGKGRTQYF.

This chain links TRBV5-1 with TRBJ2-2; 9 bases align to TRBD1. CDR1 is SGHRS, CDR2 YFSETQ, per germline. Trimming took 0 bases from V and 4 from J; bases not matched to a gene: 1. CDR3 length equals 15 residues. CDR3 sequence: CASSLVDRGTGELFF. The CDR3 nucleotides read TGCGCCAGCAGCTTGGTGGACAGGGGCACCGGGGAGCTGTTTTTT.

This clone was detected only a few times. The chain employs TRBV9 and TRBJ2-7; 8 positions agree with TRBD2. Trimming removed 4 bases from V and 4 bases from J; junction bases left unmatched: 7. The CDR3 runs 14 residues. Germline CDR1 reads SGDLS; CDR2 reads YYNGEE. CDR3 DNA: TGTGCCAGCAGCCCCTCGGGACTAGGATACGAGCAGTACTTC. Protein: CASSPSGLGYEQYF.

J is TRBJ2-6 and V is TRBV11-2; D could derive from TRBD1 or TRBD2 (5 bases each). Germline V lookup: CDR1 SGHAT, CDR2 FQNNGV. Trimming cost V 5 bases and J 4 bases, with 15 bases left between them. CDR3 length: 16 amino acids. The chain's CDR3 is CASSPAGTRGANVLTF. The CDR3 DNA sequence: TGTGCCAGCAGCCCAGCCGGGACGAGAGGGGCCAACGTCCTGACTTTC.